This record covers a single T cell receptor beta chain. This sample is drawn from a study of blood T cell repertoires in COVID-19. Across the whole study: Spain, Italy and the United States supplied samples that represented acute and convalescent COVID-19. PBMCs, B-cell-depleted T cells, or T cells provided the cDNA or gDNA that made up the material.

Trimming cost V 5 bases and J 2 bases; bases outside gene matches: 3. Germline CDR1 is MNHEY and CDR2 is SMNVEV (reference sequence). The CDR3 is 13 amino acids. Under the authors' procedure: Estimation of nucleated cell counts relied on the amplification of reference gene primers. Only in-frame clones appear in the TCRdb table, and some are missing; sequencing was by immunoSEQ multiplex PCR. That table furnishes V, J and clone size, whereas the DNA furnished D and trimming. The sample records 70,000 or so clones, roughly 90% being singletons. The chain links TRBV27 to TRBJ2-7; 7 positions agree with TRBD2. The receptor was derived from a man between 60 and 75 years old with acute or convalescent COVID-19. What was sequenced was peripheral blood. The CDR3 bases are TGTGCCAGCAGTCTCGCGGGAGCCTACGAGCAGTACTTC. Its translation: CASSLAGAYEQYF.